This TCR beta chain came from a study of PD-L1 blockade in urothelial cancer. About the study: Males with bladder-origin urothelial cancer constituted most of the roughly 29 patients. Of prior chemotherapy regimens, patients had received between 0 and 3.

Some clones are missing from TCRdb's copy, which holds only in-frame ones; the method was immunoSEQ multiplex PCR. The table has about 85,000 clones, 85% to 90% seen once. The time point denotes: pretreatment peripheral blood. Urothelial carcinoma, locally advanced or metastatic, affected the patients. This clone is a singleton in its sample. This TCR came from a man aged 60 to 69 with urothelial cancer. This sample comprised PBMCs, obtained around atezolizumab (anti-PD-L1) treatment.

CDR3 in DNA: TGTGCCAGCAGTGCCGTAGGGGGGGCCAGGGACGAGCAGTACTTC. It yields the protein CASSAVGGARDEQYF. The rearrangement links TRBV6-1 to TRBJ2-7, with a weak D call TRBD2 (7 bases). Trimming shortened V by 4 bases and J by 5 bases, and 18 bases separated the two germline ends. This CDR3 comprises 15 residues. Per germline, CDR1 MNHNS and CDR2 SASEGT.